This TCR beta chain was sequenced for a study of shared clonotypes between healthy human individuals. Profiled with immunoSEQ multiplex PCR; TCRdb holds only in-frame clones, not every one. The table lists about 960,000 clones, approximately 76% of them singletons, with around 1.5% in the top ten. Deletions cut 7 bases from V and 1 base from J, with 5 bases between. The CDR3 contains 13 residues. CDR1 MNHNS and CDR2 SASEGT come from the germline V gene. The receptor comes from a man in his late teens or twenties in good health. Specimen: memory CD4+ T cells sorted from blood. Subset here: CD45RA-negative fraction. The rearrangement links TRBV6-1 to TRBJ2-6; D unclear. Here the CDR3 reads CASILSGANVLTF. The CDR3 bases are TGTGCCAGCATACTTTCTGGGGCCAACGTCCTGACTTTC.